The clone carrying this T cell receptor beta chain was counted between two and nine times. Its antigen is undetermined. It was through 5'RACE template switching that TCR cDNA was made, with a universal primer site and UMIs added. TCRdb re-called the 5' RACE reads through MiXCR, storing one row per CDR3 protein. Of approximately 150,000 distinct CDR3 sequences listed, approximately 10% are singletons. This entry comes from a study of T cells after yellow fever vaccination. Notes on the study in general: Across the CD4 and CD8 compartments, a small share of clonotypes was present in both.

The germline V gene encodes CDR1 SQVTM and CDR2 ANQGSEA. The CDR3 is made up of 14 amino acids. V lost 7 bases, J lost 2 bases, and 8 bases stayed unmatched. The chain has TRBV29-1 and TRBJ2-5; 9 nucleotides agree with TRBD2. The sequence derives from a young man who received the YFV17D yellow fever vaccine. The input for sequencing was CD8+ T cells sorted from PBMCs, taken 45 days after the yellow fever booster vaccination. The CDR3 DNA sequence: TGCAGCGGTCTAGGACTAGCGTTGCAAGAGACCCAGTACTTC. As protein: CSGLGLALQETQYF.